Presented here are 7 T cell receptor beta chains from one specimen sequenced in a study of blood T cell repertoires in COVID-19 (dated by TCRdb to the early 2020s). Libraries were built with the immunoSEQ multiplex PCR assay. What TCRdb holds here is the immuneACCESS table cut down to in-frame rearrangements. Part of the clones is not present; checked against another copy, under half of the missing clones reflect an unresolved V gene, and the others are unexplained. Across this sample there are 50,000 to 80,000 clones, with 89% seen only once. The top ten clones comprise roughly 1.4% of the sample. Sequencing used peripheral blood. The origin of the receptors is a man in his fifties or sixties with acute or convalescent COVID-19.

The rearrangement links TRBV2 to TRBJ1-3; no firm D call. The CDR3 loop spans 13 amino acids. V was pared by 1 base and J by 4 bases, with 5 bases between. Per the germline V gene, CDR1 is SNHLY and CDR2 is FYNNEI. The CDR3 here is CASSEGRGNTIYF. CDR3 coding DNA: TGTGCCAGCAGTGAAGGCAGAGGAAACACCATATATTTT. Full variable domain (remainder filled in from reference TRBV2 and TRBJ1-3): EPEVTQTPSHQVTQMGQEVILRCVPISNHLYFYWYRQILGQKVEFLVSFYNNEISEKSEIFDDQFSVERPDGSNFTLKIRSTKLEDSAMYFCASSEGRGNTIYFGEGSWLTVV.

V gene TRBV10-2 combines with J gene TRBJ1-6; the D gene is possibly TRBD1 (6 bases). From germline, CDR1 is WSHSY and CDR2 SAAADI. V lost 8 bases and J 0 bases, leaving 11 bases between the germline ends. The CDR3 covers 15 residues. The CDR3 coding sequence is TGCGCCAGCTCAGTAGGGGGCTCCTATAATTCACCCCTCCACTTT. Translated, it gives CASSVGGSYNSPLHF.

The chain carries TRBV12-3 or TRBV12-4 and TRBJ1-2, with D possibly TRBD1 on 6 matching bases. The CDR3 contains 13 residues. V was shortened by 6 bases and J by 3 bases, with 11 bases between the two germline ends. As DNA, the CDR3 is TGTGCCAGCAGCCGAGCAGGGGACTATGGCTACACCTTC. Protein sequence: CASSRAGDYGYTF.

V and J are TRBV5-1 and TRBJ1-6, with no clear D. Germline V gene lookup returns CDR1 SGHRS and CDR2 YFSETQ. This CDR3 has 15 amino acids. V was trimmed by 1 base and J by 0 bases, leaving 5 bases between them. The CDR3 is CASSLSSSYNSPLHF. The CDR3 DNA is TGCGCCAGCAGCTTGTCGAGCTCCTATAATTCACCCCTCCACTTT.

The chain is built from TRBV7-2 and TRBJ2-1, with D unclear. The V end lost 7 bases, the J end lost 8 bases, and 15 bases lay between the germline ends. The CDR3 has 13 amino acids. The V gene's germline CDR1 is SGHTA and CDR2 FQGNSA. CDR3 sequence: CASMVDAPDEQFF. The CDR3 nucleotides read TGTGCCAGCATGGTAGATGCGCCGGATGAGCAGTTCTTC.

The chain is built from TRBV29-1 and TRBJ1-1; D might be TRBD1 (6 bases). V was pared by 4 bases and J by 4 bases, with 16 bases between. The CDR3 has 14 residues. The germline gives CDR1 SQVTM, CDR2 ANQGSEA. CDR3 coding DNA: TGCAGCGTTGCGTCAACAGGGATAATCACTGAAGCTTTCTTT. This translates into CSVASTGIITEAFF.

CDR3: CASSGQENTEAFF. CDR3 bases: TGTGCCAGCAGCGGACAGGAGAACACTGAAGCTTTCTTT. The chain carries TRBV7-3 and TRBJ1-1; 7 bases map to TRBD1. The germline CDR1 and CDR2 sequences are SGHTA and FQGTGA. V lost 5 bases to trimming and J lost 1 base; unmatched junction nucleotides: 1. The CDR3 has 13 amino acids. The whole variable domain, remainder taken from reference TRBV7-3 and TRBJ1-1, is GAGVSQTPSNKVTEKGKYVELRCDPISGHTALYWYRQSLGQGPEFLIYFQGTGAADDSGLPNDRFFAVRPEGSVSTLKIQRTERGDSAVYLCASSGQENTEAFFGQGTRLTVV.